The rows below give T cell receptor beta chains drawn from one sample of a study of T-cell reconstitution after alpha-beta-depleted transplantation in children. Each CDR3 protein is one row after TCRdb ran MiXCR on the PCR reads. Here the sample spans about 270,000 distinct CDR3 sequences, 9.5% to 10% being singletons. Sequences were derived from PBMCs from the stem cell graft donor, sampled from the stem cell graft. These receptors all stem from a human donor who donated a stem cell graft to a child with SCID. Each CDR3 is given without its conserved first and last residue. Fields, in order: CDR3 length, V gene, J gene, D gene, CDR3 protein. D genes are given only for firm matches.

len: 13; v_gene: TRBV6-1; j_gene: TRBJ2-5; d_gene: TRBD2; CDR3aa: ASTLSGGAFETQY
len: 10; v_gene: TRBV24-1; j_gene: TRBJ2-1; d_gene: -; CDR3aa: ATSDPGGEQF
len: 16; v_gene: TRBV20-1; j_gene: TRBJ2-5; d_gene: TRBD2; CDR3aa: SAPLGTSGGLRQETQY
len: 11; v_gene: TRBV29-1; j_gene: TRBJ1-1; d_gene: -; CDR3aa: SVEVGGSTEAF
len: 11; v_gene: TRBV7-8; j_gene: TRBJ2-5; d_gene: -; CDR3aa: ASSPSGGETQY
len: 10; v_gene: TRBV5-1; j_gene: TRBJ2-3; d_gene: -; CDR3aa: ASSTSMDTQY
len: 16; v_gene: TRBV12-3/TRBV12-4; j_gene: TRBJ2-1; d_gene: -; CDR3aa: ASSLSLGQGGHNNEQF
len: 18; v_gene: TRBV3-1; j_gene: TRBJ2-7; d_gene: TRBD2; CDR3aa: ASSQHPRHHTSGDSYEQY
len: 15; v_gene: TRBV5-6; j_gene: TRBJ2-7; d_gene: -; CDR3aa: ASSEELGRDFPYEQY
len: 14; v_gene: TRBV4-2; j_gene: TRBJ2-3; d_gene: TRBD2; CDR3aa: ASSQERGGEADTQY
len: 13; v_gene: TRBV19; j_gene: TRBJ2-7; d_gene: TRBD2; CDR3aa: ASRLRGGPSYEQY
len: 12; v_gene: TRBV10-3; j_gene: TRBJ2-7; d_gene: TRBD2; CDR3aa: AIRDGTSSYEQY
len: 12; v_gene: TRBV5-1; j_gene: TRBJ1-5; d_gene: -; CDR3aa: ASSPDGSNQPQH
len: 13; v_gene: TRBV6-4; j_gene: TRBJ1-6; d_gene: -; CDR3aa: ASSALGRGESPLH
len: 16; v_gene: TRBV2; j_gene: TRBJ2-2; d_gene: TRBD2; CDR3aa: ASSEWASGALNTGELF
len: 12; v_gene: TRBV18; j_gene: TRBJ1-3; d_gene: -; CDR3aa: ASSFQGTGNTIY
len: 11; v_gene: TRBV20-1; j_gene: TRBJ2-7; d_gene: -; CDR3aa: SAIQGSSYEQY
len: 11; v_gene: TRBV7-7; j_gene: TRBJ2-2; d_gene: -; CDR3aa: ASSLLHAGELF
len: 11; v_gene: TRBV4-1; j_gene: TRBJ2-7; d_gene: -; CDR3aa: ASSQAGFYEQY
len: 16; v_gene: TRBV7-3; j_gene: TRBJ2-2; d_gene: -; CDR3aa: ASSLGPAPRPDTGELF
len: 13; v_gene: TRBV3-1; j_gene: TRBJ2-3; d_gene: -; CDR3aa: ASSQEIGESDTQY
len: 9; v_gene: TRBV29-1; j_gene: TRBJ2-7; d_gene: -; CDR3aa: SVDGPGEQY
len: 13; v_gene: TRBV7-3; j_gene: TRBJ2-1; d_gene: TRBD2; CDR3aa: ASSLSGGAGNEQF
len: 13; v_gene: TRBV12-3/TRBV12-4; j_gene: TRBJ2-1; d_gene: TRBD2; CDR3aa: ASSLPGTRPNEQF
len: 9; v_gene: TRBV20-1; j_gene: TRBJ2-3; d_gene: -; CDR3aa: SASFADTQY
len: 11; v_gene: TRBV12-3/TRBV12-4; j_gene: TRBJ1-1; d_gene: -; CDR3aa: ASAPGSGTEAF
len: 13; v_gene: TRBV2; j_gene: TRBJ2-1; d_gene: TRBD1; CDR3aa: ASSEVGDRRDEQF
len: 12; v_gene: TRBV12-3/TRBV12-4; j_gene: TRBJ2-7; d_gene: TRBD1; CDR3aa: ASSLSTGGREQY
len: 13; v_gene: TRBV7-9; j_gene: TRBJ2-3; d_gene: -; CDR3aa: ASSLLLLATDTQY
len: 12; v_gene: TRBV20-1; j_gene: TRBJ2-7; d_gene: -; CDR3aa: SAPTGTGGYEQY
len: 12; v_gene: TRBV9; j_gene: TRBJ2-5; d_gene: TRBD1; CDR3aa: ASSVTGAYETQY
len: 14; v_gene: TRBV6-1; j_gene: TRBJ2-3; d_gene: TRBD2; CDR3aa: ASRSGTSGGIDTQY
len: 12; v_gene: TRBV12-3/TRBV12-4; j_gene: TRBJ2-1; d_gene: TRBD2; CDR3aa: ASRLAGVNNEQF
len: 9; v_gene: TRBV12-5; j_gene: TRBJ1-1; d_gene: -; CDR3aa: ASGPHTEAF
len: 12; v_gene: TRBV20-1; j_gene: TRBJ2-7; d_gene: -; CDR3aa: SASPWMHSYEQY
len: 12; v_gene: TRBV5-1; j_gene: TRBJ2-7; d_gene: -; CDR3aa: ASSPAGAEYEQY
len: 12; v_gene: TRBV13; j_gene: TRBJ1-1; d_gene: -; CDR3aa: AISPGLLCTEAF
len: 13; v_gene: TRBV20-1; j_gene: TRBJ2-3; d_gene: TRBD1; CDR3aa: SARDRDRSTDTQY
len: 12; v_gene: TRBV7-9; j_gene: TRBJ1-6; d_gene: TRBD1; CDR3aa: ASSRLTGVSPLH
len: 12; v_gene: TRBV7-8; j_gene: TRBJ1-2; d_gene: -; CDR3aa: ASSLAPQANGYT
len: 14; v_gene: TRBV5-1; j_gene: TRBJ2-3; d_gene: TRBD2; CDR3aa: ASSIPSGGAADTQY
len: 19; v_gene: TRBV7-3; j_gene: TRBJ2-3; d_gene: TRBD2; CDR3aa: ASSLTPRVSGGATSTDTQY